What follows are 13 T cell receptor beta chains derived from one specimen sequenced in a study of blood T cell repertoires in COVID-19. Libraries were prepared by immunoSEQ multiplex PCR; TCRdb keeps only in-frame clonotypes and omits some of them. The sample contains 100,000 to 150,000 clones, roughly nine tenths of which appear only once. The sample comprised peripheral blood. Every receptor here comes from a man in his 70s who had recovered from COVID-19.

V is TRBV5-6 and J is TRBJ1-4; tentative D call: TRBD1 (6 bases). There are 14 residues in the CDR3. Between the trimmed V and J ends, which lost 0 bases and 3 bases, there was a span of 6 bases. Germline V gene data show CDR1 as SGHDT and CDR2 as YYEEEE. The CDR3 region is CASSLGGPNEKLFF. The CDR3 DNA follows: TGTGCCAGCAGCTTGGGGGGGCCTAATGAAAAACTGTTTTTT.

The rearrangement uses TRBV9 and TRBJ2-4; maybe TRBD2 (6 bases). V lost 7 bases, J lost 10 bases, and 21 bases lay in between. There are 14 residues in the CDR3. Germline V CDR1 and CDR2: SGDLS, YYNGEE. The CDR3 sequence is CASPFTFGGKIQYF. In DNA form, the CDR3 reads TGTGCCAGCCCTTTTACTTTTGGGGGGAAAATTCAGTACTTC.

The gene calls are TRBV29-1 and TRBJ1-1; D perhaps matches TRBD1 (6 bases). CDR3 size: 14 residues. Germline assignment: CDR1 SQVTM and CDR2 ANQGSEA. Trimming left V 2 bases short and J 6 bases short, with 16 bases between. The DNA of the CDR3 is TGCAGCGTTGAATGGGCAGGGGTCGGGGCTGAAGCTTTCTTT. Amino acid sequence: CSVEWAGVGAEAFF.

The chain recombines TRBV13 with TRBJ2-1; D is undetermined. V was trimmed by 6 bases and J by 9 bases, leaving 12 bases between them. CDR1 PRHDT and CDR2 FYEKMQ come from the germline V gene (reference sequence). This CDR3 is 12 amino acids long. This CDR3 is CASSSSGVEQFF. The CDR3 DNA reads as TGTGCCAGCAGTTCCTCAGGCGTTGAGCAGTTCTTC.

This chain uses TRBV5-1 with TRBJ2-7; 9 bases line up with TRBD2. The CDR3 sequence is 16 residues long. V dropped 4 bases and J dropped 2; count of bases not matched to a gene: 10. CDR1 and CDR2 (germline): SGHRS, YFSETQ. DNA for the CDR3: TGCGCCAGCAGCCCTGACGGGACTAGCTTTACCTACGAGCAGTACTTC. Protein: CASSPDGTSFTYEQYF.

This clone has just a few counts. The chain recombines TRBV5-8 with TRBJ2-2; the match to TRBD1 covers 10 bases. CDR1 and CDR2 from the germline V gene are SGHTS and YDEGEE. With 4 bases clipped from V and 0 bases from J, the junction kept 9 bases outside the gene matches. This CDR3 region has 18 residues. CDR3 sequence (DNA): TGTGCCAGCAGCCCCGGGACAGGGGTTGGGCCGAACACCGGGGAGCTGTTTTTT. This gives the protein CASSPGTGVGPNTGELFF.

The chain is built from TRBV25-1 and TRBJ2-2; maybe TRBD2 (5 bases). Germline V gene data show CDR1 as MGHDK and CDR2 as SYGVNS. This CDR3 is 16 amino acids long. V gave up 3 bases and J gave up 0 bases, with 11 bases separating them. The CDR3 loop reads CASSEEVYSNTGELFF. The CDR3 coding sequence is TGTGCCAGCAGTGAGGAGGTCTACTCGAACACCGGGGAGCTGTTTTTT.

This rearrangement joins TRBV2 to TRBJ2-3, with D perhaps TRBD2 (7 bases). The CDR3 spans 16 residues. Deletions cut 5 bases from V and 7 bases from J, with 22 bases between. Germline CDR1 reads SNHLY; CDR2 reads FYNNEI. The CDR3 DNA sequence: TGTGCCAGCAGTCGTGAGGGGGGGCGTCTGGAGAATACGCAGTATTTT. This encodes CASSREGGRLENTQYF.

DNA of the CDR3: TGTGCCAGCAGCTTATTAGGCGGGAGTGCCCGGCGCGCAGATACGCAGTATTTT. This encodes CASSLLGGSARRADTQYF. The chain uses TRBV7-8 and TRBJ2-3, with 7 bases that match TRBD2. The CDR3 length is 18 residues. The V gene end was trimmed by 2 bases and the J gene end by 4 bases; junction bases not matched to a gene: 15. Germline V gives CDR1 SGHVS, CDR2 FQNEAQ.

The rearrangement links TRBV7-3 to TRBJ2-3, with TRBD2 matching over 7 bases. The CDR3 sequence is 16 residues long. Per germline, CDR1 SGHTA and CDR2 FQGTGA. Losses at the gene ends were 2 bases for V and 2 bases for J; bases not matched to a gene: 7. The CDR3, as DNA: TGTGCCAGCAGCTTAGGGCGAGCGGGGACCACAGATACGCAGTATTTT. Translated: CASSLGRAGTTDTQYF.

This chain joins TRBV2 and TRBJ2-3, with 9 nucleotides matching TRBD2. The CDR3 has 15 amino acids. Germline CDR1 and CDR2: SNHLY and FYNNEI. After removal of 4 bases from V and 2 bases from J, the junction contained 4 bases not matched to a gene. Here the CDR3 DNA reads TGTGCCAGCAGTGTAATAGCGGGGGCCACAGATACGCAGTATTTT. Translating it yields CASSVIAGATDTQYF.

This chain links TRBV7-9 with TRBJ1-2, with TRBD1 matching 9 bases. V was pared by 5 bases and J by 1 base, with 5 bases of the junction left unmatched. Per the germline V gene, CDR1 is SEHNR and CDR2 is FQNEAQ (reference sequence). This CDR3 has 15 amino acids. CDR3 in DNA: TGTGCCAGCAGCCTGCAGGGACAGGGTAACTATGGCTACACCTTC. As protein: CASSLQGQGNYGYTF.

The V call is TRBV5-1, the J call TRBJ1-1; TRBD1 might be the D (5 bases). This CDR3 region has 13 residues. Germline CDR1 is SGHRS and CDR2 is YFSETQ. V lost 3 bases and J 1 base, leaving 7 bases between the germline ends. DNA for the CDR3: TGCGCCAGCAGCTCACAGGCGAACACTGAAGCTTTCTTT. This gives the protein CASSSQANTEAFF.